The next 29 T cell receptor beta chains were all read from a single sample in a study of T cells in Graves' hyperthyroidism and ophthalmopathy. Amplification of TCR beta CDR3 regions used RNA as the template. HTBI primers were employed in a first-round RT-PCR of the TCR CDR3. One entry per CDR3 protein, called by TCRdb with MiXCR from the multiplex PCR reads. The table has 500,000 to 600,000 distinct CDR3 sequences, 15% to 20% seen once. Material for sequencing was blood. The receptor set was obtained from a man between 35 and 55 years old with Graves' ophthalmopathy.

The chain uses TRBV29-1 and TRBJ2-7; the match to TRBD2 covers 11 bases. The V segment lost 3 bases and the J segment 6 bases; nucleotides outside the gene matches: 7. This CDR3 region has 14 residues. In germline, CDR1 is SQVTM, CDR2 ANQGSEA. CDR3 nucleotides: TGCAGCGTTGATAGACTAGCGGGGAGTATCGAGCAGTACTTC. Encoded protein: CSVDRLAGSIEQYF.

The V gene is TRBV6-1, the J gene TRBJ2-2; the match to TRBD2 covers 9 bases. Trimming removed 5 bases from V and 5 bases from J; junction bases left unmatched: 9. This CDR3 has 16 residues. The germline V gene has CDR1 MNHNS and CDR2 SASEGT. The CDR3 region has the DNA TGTGCCAGCAGTTCCGTTGGCGGGGGGGATACCGGGGAGCTGTTTTTT. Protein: CASSSVGGGDTGELFF.

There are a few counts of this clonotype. Written as DNA, the CDR3 is TGTGCCAGCAGGACGGCGGGCACCGGGGAGCTGTTTTTT. It translates to CASRTAGTGELFF. The chain recombines TRBV28 with TRBJ2-2; D is possibly TRBD2 (5 bases). Germline V gene sequence: CDR1 MDHEN, CDR2 SYDVKM. The CDR3 spans 13 residues. Trimming pared 6 bases from V and 4 bases from J, leaving 9 bases between.

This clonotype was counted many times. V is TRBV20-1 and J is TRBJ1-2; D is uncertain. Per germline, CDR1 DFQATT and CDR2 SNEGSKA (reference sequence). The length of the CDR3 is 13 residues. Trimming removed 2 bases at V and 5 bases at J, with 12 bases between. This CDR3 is CSARLTLAYGYTF. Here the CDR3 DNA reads TGCAGTGCTAGACTCACTTTGGCGTATGGCTACACCTTC.

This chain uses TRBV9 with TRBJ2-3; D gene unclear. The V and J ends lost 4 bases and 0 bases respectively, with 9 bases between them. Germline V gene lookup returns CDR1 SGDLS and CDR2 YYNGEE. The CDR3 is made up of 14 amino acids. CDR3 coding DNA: TGTGCCAGCAGCCCTAAGACCAGCACAGATACGCAGTATTTT. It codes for CASSPKTSTDTQYF.

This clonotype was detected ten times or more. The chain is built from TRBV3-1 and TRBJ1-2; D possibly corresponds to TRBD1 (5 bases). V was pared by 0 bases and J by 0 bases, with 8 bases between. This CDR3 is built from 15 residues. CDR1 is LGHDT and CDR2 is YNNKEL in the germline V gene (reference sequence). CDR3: CASSQDLGANYGYTF. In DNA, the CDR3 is TGTGCCAGCAGCCAAGATCTGGGGGCTAACTATGGCTACACCTTC.

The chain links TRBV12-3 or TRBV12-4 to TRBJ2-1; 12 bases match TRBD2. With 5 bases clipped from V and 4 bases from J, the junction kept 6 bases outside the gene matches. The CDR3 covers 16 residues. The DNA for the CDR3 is TGTGCCAGCAGTGTATGGGGGACTAGCGGGTACAATGAGCAGTTCTTC. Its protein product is CASSVWGTSGYNEQFF.

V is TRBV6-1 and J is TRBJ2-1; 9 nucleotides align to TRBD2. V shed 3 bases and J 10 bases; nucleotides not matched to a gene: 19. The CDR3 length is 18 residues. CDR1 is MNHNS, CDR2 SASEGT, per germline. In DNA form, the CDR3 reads TGTGCCAGCAGTGACTCCCGTGGAGGACTAGCGAAAGTCGGAGAGCAGTTCTTC. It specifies CASSDSRGGLAKVGEQFF.

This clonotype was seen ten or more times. The CDR3 spells CASSSGTSGRADEQFF. The CDR3 DNA is TGTGCCAGCAGCTCGGGGACTAGCGGGAGGGCCGATGAGCAGTTCTTC. The chain links TRBV11-3 to TRBJ2-1, with 16 bases matching TRBD2. Germline V lookup: CDR1 SGHNT, CDR2 YENEEA. This CDR3 region has 16 residues. J gave up 8 bases and V 4 bases, and 5 bases lay outside the gene matches.

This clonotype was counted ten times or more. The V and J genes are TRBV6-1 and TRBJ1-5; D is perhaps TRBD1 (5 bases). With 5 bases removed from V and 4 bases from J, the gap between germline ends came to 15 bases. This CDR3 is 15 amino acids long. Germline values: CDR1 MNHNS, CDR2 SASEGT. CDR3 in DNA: TGTGCCAGCAGTAGCGCGGGGGGGGGTAATCAGCCCCAGCATTTT. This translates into CASSSAGGGNQPQHF.

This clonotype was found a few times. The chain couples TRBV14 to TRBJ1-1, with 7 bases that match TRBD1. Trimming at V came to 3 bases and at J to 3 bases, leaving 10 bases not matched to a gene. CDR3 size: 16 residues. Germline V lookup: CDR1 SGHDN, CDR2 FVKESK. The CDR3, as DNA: TGTGCCAGCAGCCACTGGGACAGTCGGCAGGACACTGAAGCTTTCTTT. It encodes CASSHWDSRQDTEAFF.

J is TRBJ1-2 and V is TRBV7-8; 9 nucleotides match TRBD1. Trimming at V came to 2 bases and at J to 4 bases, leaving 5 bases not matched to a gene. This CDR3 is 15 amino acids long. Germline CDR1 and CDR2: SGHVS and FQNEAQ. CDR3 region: CASSLIGDRAYGYTF. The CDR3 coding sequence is TGTGCCAGCAGCTTAATTGGGGACAGGGCCTATGGCTACACCTTC.

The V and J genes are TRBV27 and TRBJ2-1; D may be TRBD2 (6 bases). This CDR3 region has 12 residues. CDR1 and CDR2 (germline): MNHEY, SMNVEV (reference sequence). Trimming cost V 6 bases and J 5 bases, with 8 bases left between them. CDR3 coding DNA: TGTGCCAGCAGACCGGGGGACAATGAGCAGTTCTTC. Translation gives CASRPGDNEQFF.

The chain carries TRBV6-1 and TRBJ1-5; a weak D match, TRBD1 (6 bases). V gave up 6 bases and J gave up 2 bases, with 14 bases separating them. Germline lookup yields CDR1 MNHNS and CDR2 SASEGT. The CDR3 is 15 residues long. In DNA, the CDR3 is TGTGCCAGCAGAGTTACACAGGGAGGCAATCAGCCCCAGCATTTT. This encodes CASRVTQGGNQPQHF.

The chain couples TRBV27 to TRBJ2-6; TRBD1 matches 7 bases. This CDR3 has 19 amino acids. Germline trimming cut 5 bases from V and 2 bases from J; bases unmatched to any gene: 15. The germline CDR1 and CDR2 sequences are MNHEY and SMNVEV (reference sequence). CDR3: CASSARDRETGAGANVLTF. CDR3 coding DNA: TGTGCCAGCAGTGCGAGAGACAGGGAAACTGGCGCTGGGGCCAACGTCCTGACTTTC. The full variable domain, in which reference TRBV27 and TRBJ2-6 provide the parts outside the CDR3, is EAQVTQNPRYLITVTGKKLTVTCSQNMNHEYMSWYRQDPGLGLRQIYYSMNVEVTDKGDVPEGYKVSRKEKRNFPLILESPSPNQTSLYFCASSARDRETGAGANVLTFGAGSRLTVL.

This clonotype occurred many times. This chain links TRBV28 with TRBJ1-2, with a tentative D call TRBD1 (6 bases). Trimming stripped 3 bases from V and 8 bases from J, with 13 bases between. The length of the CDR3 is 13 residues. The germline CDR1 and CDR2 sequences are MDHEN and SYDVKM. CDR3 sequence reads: CASSLEGGRGYTF. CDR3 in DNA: TGTGCCAGCAGTTTGGAGGGGGGAAGGGGCTACACCTTC.

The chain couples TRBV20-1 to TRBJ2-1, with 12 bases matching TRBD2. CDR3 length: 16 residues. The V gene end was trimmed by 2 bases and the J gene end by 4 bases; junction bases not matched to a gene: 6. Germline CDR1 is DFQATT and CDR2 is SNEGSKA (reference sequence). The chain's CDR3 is CSARRTSGRMYNEQFF. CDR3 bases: TGCAGTGCTAGACGAACTAGCGGGAGGATGTACAATGAGCAGTTCTTC.

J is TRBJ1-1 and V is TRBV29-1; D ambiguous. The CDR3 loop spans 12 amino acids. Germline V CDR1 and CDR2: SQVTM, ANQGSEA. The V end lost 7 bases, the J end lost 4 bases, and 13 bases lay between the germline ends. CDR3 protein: CSANSRGTEAFF. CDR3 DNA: TGCAGCGCAAACAGTCGGGGCACTGAAGCTTTCTTT. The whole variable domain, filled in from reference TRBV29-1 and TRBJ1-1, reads SAVISQKPSRDICQRGTSLTIQCQVDSQVTMMFWYRQQPGQSLTLIATANQGSEATYESGFVIDKFPISRPNLTFSTLTVSNMSPEDSSIYLCSANSRGTEAFFGQGTRLTVV.

The CDR3 region is CATGGSGEQFF. The CDR3 DNA is TGTGCCACCGGCGGGAGTGGTGAGCAGTTCTTC. V gene TRBV24-1 combines with J gene TRBJ2-1; 7 bases agree with TRBD2. With V trimmed by 9 bases and J by 9 bases, 4 bases remained unmatched. Germline-derived CDR1 and CDR2 are KGHDR and SFDVKD. This CDR3 has 11 residues.

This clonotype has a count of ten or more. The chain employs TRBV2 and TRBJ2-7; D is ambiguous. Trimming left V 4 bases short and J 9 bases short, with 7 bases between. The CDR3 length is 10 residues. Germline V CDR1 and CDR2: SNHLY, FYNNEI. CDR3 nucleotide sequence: TGTGCCAGCAGTGCTTGGGGGCAGTACTTC. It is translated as CASSAWGQYF.

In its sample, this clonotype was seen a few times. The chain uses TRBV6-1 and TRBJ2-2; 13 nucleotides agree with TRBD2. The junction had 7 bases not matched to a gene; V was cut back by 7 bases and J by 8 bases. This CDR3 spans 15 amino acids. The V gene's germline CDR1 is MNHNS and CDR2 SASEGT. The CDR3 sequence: CASKRLAGGRGELFF. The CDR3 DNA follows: TGTGCCAGCAAACGACTAGCGGGGGGCCGAGGGGAGCTGTTTTTT.

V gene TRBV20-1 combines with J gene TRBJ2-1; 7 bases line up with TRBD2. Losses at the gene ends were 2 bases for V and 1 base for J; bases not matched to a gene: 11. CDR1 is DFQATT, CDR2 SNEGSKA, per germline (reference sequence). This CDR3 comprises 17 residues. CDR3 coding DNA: TGCAGTGCTAGAAGGGGTTCTAGCGGCGCATCCTACAATGAGCAGTTCTTC. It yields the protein CSARRGSSGASYNEQFF.

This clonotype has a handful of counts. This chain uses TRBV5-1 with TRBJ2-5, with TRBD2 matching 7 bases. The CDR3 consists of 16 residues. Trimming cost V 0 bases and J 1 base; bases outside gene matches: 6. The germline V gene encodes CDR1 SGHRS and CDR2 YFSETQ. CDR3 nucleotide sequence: TGCGCCAGCAGCTTGGAACCTAGCGGAGCCCAAGAGACCCAGTACTTC. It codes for CASSLEPSGAQETQYF.

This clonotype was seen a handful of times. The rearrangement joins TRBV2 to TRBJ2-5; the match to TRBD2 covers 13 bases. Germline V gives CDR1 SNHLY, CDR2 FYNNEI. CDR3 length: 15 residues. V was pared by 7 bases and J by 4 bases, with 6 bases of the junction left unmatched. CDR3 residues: CASTGLAGVGETQYF. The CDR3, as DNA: TGTGCCAGCACCGGACTAGCGGGGGTGGGAGAGACCCAGTACTTC.

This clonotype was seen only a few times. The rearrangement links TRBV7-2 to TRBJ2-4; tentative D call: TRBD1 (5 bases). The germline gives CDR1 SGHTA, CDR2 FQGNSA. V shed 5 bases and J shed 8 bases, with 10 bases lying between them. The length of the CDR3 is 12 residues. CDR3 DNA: TGTGCCAGCAGCCTCTCAGGGTACATTCAGTACTTC. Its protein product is CASSLSGYIQYF.

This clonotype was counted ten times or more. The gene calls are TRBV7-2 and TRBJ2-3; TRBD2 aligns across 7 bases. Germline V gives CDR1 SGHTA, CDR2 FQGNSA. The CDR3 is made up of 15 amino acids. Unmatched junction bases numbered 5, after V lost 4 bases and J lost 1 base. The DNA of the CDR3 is TGTGCCAGCAGCTACCGGGGGAGGGGCACAGATACGCAGTATTTT. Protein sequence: CASSYRGRGTDTQYF.

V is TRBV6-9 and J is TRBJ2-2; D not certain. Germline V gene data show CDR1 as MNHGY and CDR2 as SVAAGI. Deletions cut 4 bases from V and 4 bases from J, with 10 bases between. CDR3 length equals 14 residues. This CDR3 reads CASSSRRFTGELFF. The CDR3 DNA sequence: TGTGCCAGCAGTTCCCGCAGATTCACCGGGGAGCTGTTTTTT.

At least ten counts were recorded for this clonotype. This CDR3 reads CASSLDGNQPQHF. Written as DNA, the CDR3 is TGTGCCAGCAGCTTGGACGGGAATCAGCCCCAGCATTTT. The chain is built from TRBV5-5 and TRBJ1-5, with unresolved D. Germline-derived CDR1 and CDR2 are SGHKS and YYEKEE (reference sequence). V was shortened by 0 bases and J by 4 bases, with 5 bases between the two germline ends. The CDR3 has 13 amino acids.

The CDR3 protein is CASSPGQNKETQYF. Here the CDR3 DNA reads TGTGCCAGCAGCCCGGGGCAGAACAAAGAGACCCAGTACTTC. The V gene is TRBV7-9, the J gene TRBJ2-5, with D perhaps given as TRBD1 or TRBD2 (5 bases each). Trimming shortened V by 5 bases and J by 3 bases, and 13 bases separated the two germline ends. Germline lookup yields CDR1 SEHNR and CDR2 FQNEAQ (reference sequence). The CDR3 has 14 residues.